This T cell receptor beta chain came from a study of cytomegalovirus exposure and HLA in healthy donors. Germline CDR1 and CDR2: SGHDN and FVKESK. V lost 0 bases, J lost 5 bases, and 13 bases lay in between. The CDR3 has 15 residues. The PCR employed 60 Vbeta primers together with 13 Jbeta primers. In the original analysis: An analysis performed later counted roughly 80 million unique TCR beta chains (roughly 11 million of them shared). Using immunoSEQ multiplex PCR, the repertoire was profiled, and TCRdb retains in-frame clones only, with some absent. The V and J calls and clone size come from that table; D and trimming were worked out from the DNA. The sample lists 150,000 to 250,000 clones, around three quarters occurring once. In regard to this clone: The antigen is undetermined.

Study observations and caveats: Usually a TCR sequence was rare, but some public TCRs were found in many donors. TCR beta chains numbering 150 to 200 were designated cytomegalovirus-associated.

The chain carries TRBV14 and TRBJ2-5; D gene ambiguous. This receptor was identified in a man younger than 40 in good health and CMV-seronegative. The material sequenced was PBMCs. The CDR3 protein is CASSQDLSPRETQYF. The CDR3 nucleotides are TGTGCCAGCAGCCAAGATTTGTCTCCACGGGAGACCCAGTACTTC.